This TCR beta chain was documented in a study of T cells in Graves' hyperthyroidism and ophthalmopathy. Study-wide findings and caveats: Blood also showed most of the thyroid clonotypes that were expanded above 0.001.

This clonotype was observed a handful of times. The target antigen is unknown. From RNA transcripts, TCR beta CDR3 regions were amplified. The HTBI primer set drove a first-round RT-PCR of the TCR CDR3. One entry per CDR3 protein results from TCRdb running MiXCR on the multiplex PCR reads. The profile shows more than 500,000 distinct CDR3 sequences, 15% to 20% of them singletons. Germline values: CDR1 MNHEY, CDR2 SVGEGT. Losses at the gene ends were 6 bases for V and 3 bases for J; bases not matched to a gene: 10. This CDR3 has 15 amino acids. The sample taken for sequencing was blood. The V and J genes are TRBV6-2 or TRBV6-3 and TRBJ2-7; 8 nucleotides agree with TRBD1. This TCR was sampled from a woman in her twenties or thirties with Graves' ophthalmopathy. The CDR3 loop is CASSPGQGAFYEQYF. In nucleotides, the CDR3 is TGTGCCAGCAGCCCCGGGCAGGGGGCGTTCTACGAGCAGTACTTC.